This T cell receptor (beta chain) was obtained from a study of shared clonotypes between healthy human individuals. As concerns this clone: What it binds is not known.

Study outcomes and limitations: Generation probability values for non-shared clonotypes were lower than those for clonotypes shared by all four donors.

Clones were sequenced by immunoSEQ multiplex PCR, and TCRdb holds only the in-frame ones, with some missing. The repertoire holds 850,000 to 1,200,000 clones, with more than 60% as singletons. This CDR3 comprises 14 residues. The germline V gene has CDR1 SGHTA and CDR2 FQGNSA. V gave up 2 bases and J gave up 3 bases, with 7 bases separating them. The J gene is TRBJ2-2, the V gene TRBV7-2, with D perhaps TRBD2 (5 bases). Sample: memory CD4+ T cells sorted from blood. Regarding subset: CD45RA-negative fraction. The sequence was obtained from a man younger than 35 in good health. The CDR3 loop is CASSLSGYTGELFF. The CDR3 DNA reads as TGTGCCAGCAGCTTAAGCGGCTACACCGGGGAGCTGTTTTTT.